Listed below are T cell receptor beta chains from one sample, sequenced in a study of cytomegalovirus exposure and HLA in healthy donors. Assay used: immunoSEQ multiplex PCR; TCRdb lists only in-frame clones, some missing. The sample lists approximately 130,000 clones, roughly 79% seen once, with approximately 1.7% in the top ten. Material: PBMCs. These receptors originate from a woman aged 40 to 50 in good health and CMV-seronegative. Both conserved end residues are part of each CDR3. The order of the fields is D gene, V gene, clone size, J gene, CDR3 protein, CDR3 DNA. D genes are given only for firm matches. Clone size is stated in some rows and not others, as once, few, many or a class when expanded.

D: TRBD1
V: TRBV28
size: NA
J: TRBJ2-5
CDR3: CASSRDRGETQYF
DNA: TGTGCCAGCAGTCGGGACAGGGGAGAGACCCAGTACTTC

D: TRBD1
V: TRBV6-5
size: NA
J: TRBJ2-1
CDR3: CASRPPGQGYNEQFF
DNA: TGTGCCAGCAGGCCCCCGGGACAGGGGTACAATGAGCAGTTCTTC

D: NA
V: TRBV2
size: NA
J: TRBJ1-3
CDR3: CASNGQSGNTIYF
DNA: TGTGCCAGTAACGGACAGTCTGGAAACACCATATATTTT

D: TRBD1
V: TRBV7-9
size: NA
J: TRBJ2-1
CDR3: CASSSEGAGNEQFF
DNA: TGTGCCAGCAGCTCAGAGGGGGCCGGGAATGAGCAGTTCTTC

D: NA
V: TRBV28
size: NA
J: TRBJ1-2
CDR3: CAVSWDSIYGYTF
DNA: TGTGCCGTATCTTGGGACTCCATCTATGGCTACACCTTC

D: NA
V: TRBV21-1
size: NA
J: TRBJ2-1
CDR3: CASSINGFEREINNEQFF
DNA: TGTGCCAGCAGCATAAACGGGTTTGAGCGGGAGATTAACAATGAGCAGTTCTTC

D: TRBD1
V: TRBV6-1
size: NA
J: TRBJ1-4
CDR3: CASNREGAEKLFF
DNA: TGTGCCAGCAATCGGGAGGGGGCTGAAAAACTGTTTTTT

D: TRBD1
V: TRBV7-2
size: NA
J: TRBJ1-1
CDR3: CASSPRQGSYTEAFF
DNA: TGTGCCAGCAGCCCAAGACAGGGTAGTTACACTGAAGCTTTCTTT

D: TRBD1
V: TRBV19
size: NA
J: TRBJ1-5
CDR3: CASSGTANNQPQHF
DNA: TGTGCCAGTTCCGGGACAGCTAACAATCAGCCCCAGCATTTT

D: NA
V: TRBV7-3
size: NA
J: TRBJ2-5
CDR3: CARLDPERETQYF
DNA: TGTGCCAGACTAGACCCCGAACGAGAGACCCAGTACTTC

D: TRBD1
V: TRBV6-1
size: NA
J: TRBJ2-7
CDR3: CASTRGDRASYEQYF
DNA: TGTGCCAGCACCCGAGGGGACAGGGCGTCCTACGAGCAGTACTTC

D: NA
V: TRBV7-9
size: NA
J: TRBJ1-2
CDR3: CASSLGPNYGYTF
DNA: TGTGCCAGCAGCTTGGGGCCTAACTATGGCTACACCTTC

D: TRBD2
V: TRBV9
size: NA
J: TRBJ2-7
CDR3: CASSALSGTSGLYEQYF
DNA: TGTGCCAGCAGTGCTCTCTCCGGGACTAGCGGACTCTACGAGCAGTACTTC

D: TRBD1
V: TRBV9
size: NA
J: TRBJ2-7
CDR3: CASSATGGSYEQYF
DNA: TGTGCCAGCAGCGCGACAGGGGGCTCCTACGAGCAGTACTTC

D: NA
V: TRBV28
size: NA
J: TRBJ1-4
CDR3: CASSFPSAGNEKLFF
DNA: TGTGCCAGCAGTTTCCCTTCCGCCGGTAATGAAAAACTGTTTTTT

D: NA
V: TRBV28
size: NA
J: TRBJ2-2
CDR3: CASTTSGGGGRPMNTGELFF
DNA: TGTGCCAGCACCACTTCCGGTGGGGGCGGGAGACCCATGAACACCGGGGAGCTGTTTTTT

D: TRBD1
V: TRBV27
size: NA
J: TRBJ1-4
CDR3: CASSLLGGEEKLFF
DNA: TGTGCCAGCAGTTTATTAGGGGGCGAAGAAAAACTGTTTTTT

D: NA
V: TRBV6-5
size: NA
J: TRBJ2-3
CDR3: CASSYPSRTDTQYF
DNA: TGTGCCAGCAGTTACCCGTCTCGCACAGATACGCAGTATTTT

D: NA
V: TRBV10-2
size: NA
J: TRBJ2-7
CDR3: CATKETPSEQYF
DNA: TGCGCCACCAAGGAAACCCCTAGCGAGCAGTACTTC

D: NA
V: TRBV11-1
size: few
J: TRBJ2-6
CDR3: CASSEYSGANVLTF
DNA: TGTGCCAGCAGCGAGTACTCTGGGGCCAACGTCCTGACTTTC

D: TRBD1
V: TRBV28
size: NA
J: TRBJ1-5
CDR3: CASHRGRDQPQHF
DNA: TGTGCCAGCCACAGGGGAAGGGATCAGCCCCAGCATTTT

D: NA
V: TRBV27
size: NA
J: TRBJ2-7
CDR3: CASSVTGFSEQYF
DNA: TGTGCCAGCAGTGTCACAGGGTTTTCCGAGCAGTACTTC

D: NA
V: TRBV11-2
size: NA
J: TRBJ1-1
CDR3: CASSLIRQEAFF
DNA: TGTGCCAGCAGCTTAATCCGACAGGAAGCTTTCTTT

D: TRBD2
V: TRBV10-3
size: NA
J: TRBJ2-1
CDR3: CASSGGAVNGQFF
DNA: TGTGCCAGTAGCGGGGGGGCCGTCAATGGGCAGTTCTTC

D: NA
V: TRBV9
size: NA
J: TRBJ2-1
CDR3: CASSGRLGSEEQFF
DNA: TGTGCCAGCAGCGGTCGTCTCGGGAGTGAGGAGCAGTTCTTC

D: TRBD1
V: TRBV28
size: NA
J: TRBJ2-6
CDR3: CASSLWGQGKANVLTF
DNA: TGTGCCAGCAGCTTGTGGGGACAGGGGAAGGCCAACGTCCTGACTTTC